This TCR beta chain was captured by sequencing in a study of T cells expressing NK-cell markers. About the study: Seven sequenced donors out of eight were HCMV-seropositive, one seronegative.

Germline assignment: CDR1 SGHRS and CDR2 YFSETQ. The CDR3 length is 15 residues. TCRdb re-called the 5' RACE reads; one entry per CDR3 protein, DNA not given. The table lists about half a million distinct CDR3 sequences. Study outcomes and limitations: Nothing established the HCMV specificity of expanded NKG2C+ T cell clones. One observes that, in a handful of donors, these clonotypes were also the leading ones within the CD3+CD56-NKG2C+ fraction.

Comments on this clonotype: Its specificity is unknown.

This TCR was recovered from a woman in her 50s in good health. Specimen: blood T cells: a sorted CD56 or NKG2C T cell subset, CD4+ or CD8+ T cells, or bulk PBMC T cells (not recorded which). The chain has TRBV5-1 and TRBJ2-7; TCRdb calls TRBD2, which cannot be checked without DNA. The CDR3 spells CASSQAASGSDEQYF.